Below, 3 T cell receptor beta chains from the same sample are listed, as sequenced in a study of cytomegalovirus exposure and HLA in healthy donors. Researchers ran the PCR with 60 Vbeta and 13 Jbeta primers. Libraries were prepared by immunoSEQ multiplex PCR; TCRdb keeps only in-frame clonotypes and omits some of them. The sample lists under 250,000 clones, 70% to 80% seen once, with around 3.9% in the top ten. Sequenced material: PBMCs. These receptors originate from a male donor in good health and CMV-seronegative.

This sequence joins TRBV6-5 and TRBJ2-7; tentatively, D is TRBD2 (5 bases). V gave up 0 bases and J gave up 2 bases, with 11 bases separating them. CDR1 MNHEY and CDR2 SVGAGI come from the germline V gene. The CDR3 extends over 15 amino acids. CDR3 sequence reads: CASSYSSGETYEQYF. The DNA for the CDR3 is TGTGCCAGCAGTTACTCTTCCGGGGAAACCTACGAGCAGTACTTC.

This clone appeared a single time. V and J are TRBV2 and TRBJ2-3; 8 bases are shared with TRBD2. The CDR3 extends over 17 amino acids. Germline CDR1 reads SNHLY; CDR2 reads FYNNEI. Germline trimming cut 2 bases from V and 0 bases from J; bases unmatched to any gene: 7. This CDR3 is CASSESPTSGSTDTQYF. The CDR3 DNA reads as TGTGCCAGCAGTGAAAGCCCCACTAGCGGTAGCACAGATACGCAGTATTTT.

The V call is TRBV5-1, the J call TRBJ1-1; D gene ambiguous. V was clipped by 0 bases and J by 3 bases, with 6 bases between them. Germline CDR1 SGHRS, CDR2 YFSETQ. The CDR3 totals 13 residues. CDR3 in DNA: TGCGCCAGCAGCTTGGTCGAGTACACTGAAGCTTTCTTT. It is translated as CASSLVEYTEAFF.